Ten or more counts support the clone carrying this TCR beta chain. Combining a sample-barcoded 5' primer with a J-beta primer mix, a second PCR ran for about 7 to 11 cycles. From the 5' RACE reads, TCRdb called clonotypes with MiXCR, one entry per CDR3 protein. The sample has 1.5 million to 2 million distinct CDR3 sequences, roughly 30% seen once. The data originate from a study of blood T cells in healthy people across ages. The CDR3 consists of 14 residues. Germline CDR1 is LGHDT and CDR2 is YNNKEL (reference sequence). Trimming removed 4 bases from V and 3 bases from J, with 13 bases in between. V and J are TRBV3-1 and TRBJ2-7; D could derive from TRBD1 or TRBD2 (5 bases each). The sample comprised blood. The clonotype was recovered from a woman in her 30s in good health. CDR3 in amino acids: CASSLGTYLYEQYF. Written as DNA, the CDR3 is TGTGCCAGCAGCCTAGGGACCTACCTCTACGAGCAGTACTTC.